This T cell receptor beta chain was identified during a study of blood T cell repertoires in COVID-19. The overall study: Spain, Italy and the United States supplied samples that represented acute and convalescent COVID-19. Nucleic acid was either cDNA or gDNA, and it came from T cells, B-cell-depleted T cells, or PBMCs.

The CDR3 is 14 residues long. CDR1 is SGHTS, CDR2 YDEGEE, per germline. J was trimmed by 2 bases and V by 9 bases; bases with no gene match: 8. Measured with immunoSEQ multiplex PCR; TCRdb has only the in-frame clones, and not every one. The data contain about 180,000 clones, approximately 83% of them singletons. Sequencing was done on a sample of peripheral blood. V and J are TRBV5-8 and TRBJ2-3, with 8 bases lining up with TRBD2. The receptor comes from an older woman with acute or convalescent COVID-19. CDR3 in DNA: TGTGCCACCGGGCGGGGGGCCACCACAGATACGCAGTATTTT. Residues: CATGRGATTDTQYF.